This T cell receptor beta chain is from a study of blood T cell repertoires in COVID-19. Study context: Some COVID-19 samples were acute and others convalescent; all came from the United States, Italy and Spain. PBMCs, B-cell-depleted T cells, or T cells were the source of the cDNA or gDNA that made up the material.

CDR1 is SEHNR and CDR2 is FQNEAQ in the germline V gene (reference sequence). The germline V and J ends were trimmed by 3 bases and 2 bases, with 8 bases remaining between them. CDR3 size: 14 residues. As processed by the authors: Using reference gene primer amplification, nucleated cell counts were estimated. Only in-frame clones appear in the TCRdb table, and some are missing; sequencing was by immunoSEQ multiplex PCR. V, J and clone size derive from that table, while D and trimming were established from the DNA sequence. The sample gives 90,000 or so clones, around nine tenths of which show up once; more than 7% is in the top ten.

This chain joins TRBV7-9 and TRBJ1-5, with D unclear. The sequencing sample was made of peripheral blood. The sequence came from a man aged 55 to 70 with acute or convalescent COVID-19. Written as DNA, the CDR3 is TGTGCCAGCAGCTTCGGGTTGGGCAATCAGCCCCAGCATTTT. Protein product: CASSFGLGNQPQHF.